This is a list of T cell receptor beta chains from one sample in a study of T cells in localized non-small cell lung cancer. Data came from immunoSEQ multiplex PCR; TCRdb stores just in-frame clones and leaves some out. Altogether roughly 40,000 clones are present, roughly 88% being singletons, with the ten largest covering roughly 2.6%. Sequenced material: peripheral blood, taken before any cancer treatment. The source of these receptors is a woman aged 35 to 69 with stage I lung adenocarcinoma. The CDR3 runs from the conserved cysteine through the conserved F or W. The D gene is left open where the match is weak. The size field is filled for only some rows; it gives once, few, many or a size class.

NA | NA | TRBJ2-7 | TRBV5-1 | TGCGCCAGCGTTAAGGGGGACGGCGAGCAGTACTTC | CASVKGDGEQYF
NA | NA | TRBJ1-1 | TRBV2 | TGTGCCAGCAGGCCTGAGGGCAACCGGGAAGCTTTCTTT | CASRPEGNREAFF
NA | NA | TRBJ2-7 | TRBV11-3 | TGTGCCAGCTTTCCCTGGTGGGCGCACTTCCTGCGCGAGCAGTACTTC | CASFPWWAHFLREQYF
NA | NA | TRBJ2-7 | TRBV28 | TGTGCCAGCAGTTCCAGGGTACCCTACGAGCAGTACTTC | CASSSRVPYEQYF
NA | NA | TRBJ2-5 | TRBV14 | TGTGCCAGCAGCCAAGTTCCAACAAATACCTCGCCCCAGTACTTC | CASSQVPTNTSPQYF
NA | NA | TRBJ2-3 | TRBV15 | TGTGCCACCAGCAGAGTCTTCAATCCGAGCGGTGCTAGCACAGATACGCAGTATTTT | CATSRVFNPSGASTDTQYF
NA | NA | TRBJ1-2 | TRBV27 | TGTGCCAGCAGTTTATCGACCCCTGCTCGGGGCTATGGCTACACCTTC | CASSLSTPARGYGYTF
NA | TRBD1 | TRBJ2-1 | TRBV5-6 | TGTGCCAGCAGCTCGGGACAGGGAGGCGAGCAGTTCTTC | CASSSGQGGEQFF
NA | TRBD1 | TRBJ2-2 | TRBV2 | TGTGCCAGCAGTTTTACAGGGGCCGGGGAGCTGTTTTTT | CASSFTGAGELFF
NA | NA | TRBJ2-1 | TRBV7-2 | TGTGCCAGCTCCTCTCCGGGGGTCAGAATAGTGGGCCATGAGCAGTTCTTC | CASSSPGVRIVGHEQFF
NA | TRBD1 | TRBJ2-5 | TRBV28 | TGTGCCAGCCGAGACAGGGTATCCCAAGAGACCCAGTACTTC | CASRDRVSQETQYF
NA | TRBD1 | TRBJ2-7 | TRBV6-1 | TGTGCCAGCAGTGAACCCCTTTACAGGGGGAACCCCTACGAGCAGTACTTC | CASSEPLYRGNPYEQYF
NA | NA | TRBJ1-1 | TRBV30 | TGTGCCTGGAGTCGAGGGGTCTCGGGCACTGAAGCTTTCTTT | CAWSRGVSGTEAFF
NA | NA | TRBJ1-1 | TRBV29-1 | TGCAGCATTTCCGGGTACATGAACACTGAAGCTTTCTTT | CSISGYMNTEAFF
NA | TRBD2 | TRBJ2-7 | TRBV29-1 | TGCAGCGTCGGGACTAGCATGGCCTACGAGCAGTACTTC | CSVGTSMAYEQYF
NA | NA | TRBJ2-2 | TRBV28 | TGTGCCAGCAGTTTCCCCCCGACAATTACCCTCACCGGGGAGCTGTTTTTT | CASSFPPTITLTGELFF
NA | NA | TRBJ1-6 | TRBV5-1 | TGCGCCAGCAGCTTGGTTTCCGGCTCCTATAATTCACCCCTCCACTTT | CASSLVSGSYNSPLHF
once | TRBD2 | TRBJ2-7 | TRBV6-5 | TGTGCCAGCAGAACCAGCGGGACGGACTACGAGCAGTACTTC | CASRTSGTDYEQYF
NA | TRBD1 | TRBJ2-5 | TRBV5-6 | TGTGCCAGCAGCCGGGACAGGGAGACCCAGTACTTC | CASSRDRETQYF
once | NA | TRBJ2-1 | TRBV28 | TGTGCCAGCAGTTTAAGGGGGAGCTCCTACAATGAGCAGTTCTTC | CASSLRGSSYNEQFF
once | NA | TRBJ2-7 | TRBV7-3 | TGTGCCAGCAGCTTACTGGCAGGAGGAACCTACGAGCAGTACTTC | CASSLLAGGTYEQYF
NA | NA | TRBJ2-1 | TRBV7-9 | TGTGCCAGCAGCTTAGTTGGACAGTACAATGAGCAGTTCTTC | CASSLVGQYNEQFF
NA | TRBD2 | TRBJ2-5 | TRBV6-5 | TGTGCCAGCCCCTTTCCTAGCGGGAAAGAGACCCAGTACTTC | CASPFPSGKETQYF
NA | NA | TRBJ2-5 | TRBV28 | TGTGCCAGCAGTTTAGGGCTCCAAGAGACCCAGTACTTC | CASSLGLQETQYF
NA | NA | TRBJ1-6 | TRBV30 | TGTGCCTGGAGTGTAGCCAGCTCCTATAATTCACCCCTCCACTTT | CAWSVASSYNSPLHF
NA | NA | TRBJ1-5 | TRBV6-1 | TGTGCCTCCGAAAGGTACAGCAATCAGCCCCAGCATTTT | CASERYSNQPQHF
NA | TRBD2 | TRBJ2-3 | TRBV9 | TGTGCCAGCAGACGCGGGAGTAGCACAGATACGCAGTATTTT | CASRRGSSTDTQYF
once | TRBD2 | TRBJ2-7 | TRBV4-2 | TGTGCCAGCAGCCAACCCCCGACTAGCGTCACCTACGAGCAGTACTTC | CASSQPPTSVTYEQYF
NA | NA | TRBJ2-3 | TRBV7-3 | TGTGCCAGCAGCCCCCAGGCTGAGAAGGGCACAGATACGCAGTATTTT | CASSPQAEKGTDTQYF
few | TRBD1 | TRBJ2-2 | TRBV19 | TGTGCCAGTGGCGGACAGGCCGCGAACACCGGGGAGCTGTTTTTT | CASGGQAANTGELFF
NA | TRBD1 | TRBJ1-5 | TRBV6-1 | TGTGCCTCCGACAGGGAAAGGGGTGATCAGCCCCAGCATTTT | CASDRERGDQPQHF
NA | TRBD2 | TRBJ2-7 | TRBV6-1 | TGTGCCAGCACTAGCGGTGGTTCCTACGAGCAGTACTTC | CASTSGGSYEQYF
NA | TRBD2 | TRBJ2-2 | TRBV12-5 | TGTGCTAGTGGTTTGACCCCGGGACTAGCGGGAGGGGACACCGGGGAGCTGTTTTTT | CASGLTPGLAGGDTGELFF
NA | NA | TRBJ2-5 | TRBV28 | TGTGCCAGCAGACCACATGACAGGGAGGGGACCCAGTACTTC | CASRPHDREGTQYF
NA | NA | TRBJ2-7 | TRBV4-1 | TGCGCCAGCAGCCAAGATCTGGGAAGATTTACGGGGCAGTACTTC | CASSQDLGRFTGQYF
NA | TRBD2 | TRBJ2-1 | TRBV7-9 | TGTGCCAGCAGCTTAGGTTCTAGCGGGAAGGGTAATGAGCAGTTCTTC | CASSLGSSGKGNEQFF
NA | TRBD1 | TRBJ2-7 | TRBV30 | TGTGCCTGGAACGCAGGGGGCTACGAGCAGTACTTC | CAWNAGGYEQYF
NA | NA | TRBJ2-1 | TRBV5-6 | TGTGCCAGCAGCTTTCTGGACAGTTCCTACAATGAGCAGTTCTTC | CASSFLDSSYNEQFF
NA | TRBD1 | TRBJ1-1 | TRBV9 | TGTGCCAGCAGCGTAGCTACAGGAACAGGGGGTGTGAACACTGAAGCTTTCTTT | CASSVATGTGGVNTEAFF
NA | NA | TRBJ2-7 | TRBV11-2 | TGTGCCAGCAGCTTAGGGCGGGAGCAGTACTTC | CASSLGREQYF
NA | NA | TRBJ2-1 | TRBV10-3 | TGTGCCATCAGTGACCCTACCATTTTGAATGAGCAGTTCTTC | CAISDPTILNEQFF
once | NA | TRBJ2-3 | TRBV6-4 | TGTGCCAGCAGTACACGGGAGGGGGCAGGGTATACGCAGTATTTT | CASSTREGAGYTQYF
NA | NA | TRBJ2-2 | TRBV9 | TGTGCCAGCAGCGTAGGACTAGCGAACACCGGGGAGCTGTTTTTT | CASSVGLANTGELFF
NA | TRBD1 | TRBJ1-1 | TRBV7-2 | TGTGCCAGCAGCCCGGGACAGCTAAACACTGAAGCTTTCTTT | CASSPGQLNTEAFF
NA | NA | TRBJ2-1 | TRBV28 | TGTGCCAGCAGTTTATGGCTAGCTAACAATGAGCAGTTCTTC | CASSLWLANNEQFF
NA | NA | TRBJ2-5 | TRBV25-1 | TGTGCCAGCAGTGAGGGCAGCCAAGAGACCCAGTACTTC | CASSEGSQETQYF
NA | NA | TRBJ2-3 | TRBV9 | TGTGCCAGCAGCGTAAGCCAGGGGCCAGATACGCAGTATTTT | CASSVSQGPDTQYF
NA | NA | TRBJ2-7 | TRBV4-1 | TGCGCCAGCAGCCAAGTTGCTGCGACCCTGCTGGGTTACGAGCAGTACTTC | CASSQVAATLLGYEQYF
NA | NA | TRBJ1-2 | TRBV7-9 | TGTGCCAGCGAATGGCGAGGGCGCGATGGCTACACCTTC | CASEWRGRDGYTF
NA | NA | TRBJ1-1 | TRBV19 | TGTGCCAGTAGTGCCCAGGGCGGGGGTGGCACTGAAGCTTTCTTT | CASSAQGGGGTEAFF
once | TRBD1 | TRBJ2-1 | TRBV7-8 | TGTGCCAGCAGCGCCGGGACAGGGGGATACAATGAGCAGTTCTTC | CASSAGTGGYNEQFF
NA | NA | TRBJ2-5 | TRBV28 | TGTGCCAGCAGTTTAATAGGAGTGTGGGGCCTACAAGAGACCCAGTACTTC | CASSLIGVWGLQETQYF
NA | TRBD2 | TRBJ2-2 | TRBV30 | TGTGCCTGGAGTGTGGGAGGGAGCGTGTTTGGGGAGCTGTTTTTT | CAWSVGGSVFGELFF
NA | TRBD1 | TRBJ1-2 | TRBV5-4 | TGTGCCAGCAGCCAGGGACAGGGAGTGTATGGCTACACCTTC | CASSQGQGVYGYTF
few | NA | TRBJ2-1 | TRBV5-1 | TGCGCCAGCAGCTTGGTCCCGGATAACAATGAGCAGTTCTTC | CASSLVPDNNEQFF
once | TRBD1 | TRBJ2-3 | TRBV5-1 | TGCGCCAGCAGCTTGGCCTCGCAGGGGGCGGGTACAGATACGCAGTATTTT | CASSLASQGAGTDTQYF
NA | NA | TRBJ1-3 | TRBV9 | TGTGCCAGCAGTGGGGAGGGCTCTGCCGACGGTGGAAACACCATATATTTT | CASSGEGSADGGNTIYF